This T cell receptor (beta chain) originates from a study of B cell selection in AIRE deficiency. General study findings and limits: Patient Tconv cells held around a third of Treg sequences shared by healthy donors. Shorter CDR3s marked shared Treg sequences, biased toward few non-templated insertions.

With 4 bases clipped from V and 4 bases from J, the junction kept 8 bases outside the gene matches. The CDR3 loop spans 14 amino acids. CDR1 is SGHDT, CDR2 YYEEEE, per germline. Turning to this clone: The target antigen is unknown.

Original processing notes: Pooled Tregs gave some 5x10^4 patient and 80,000 to 100,000 donor TCRbeta sequences. TCRdb's copy holds only in-frame clones and misses some; the assay was immunoSEQ multiplex PCR. For V, J and clone size, that table is used; D and trimming come from the DNA. This sample has 20,000 to 30,000 clones; about 90% occur once, and the top ten carry 1.1%. Regulatory T cells were sorted as CD4+CD25hiCD127low/negative. Sequencing was carried out using CD4+CD25+ Tregs sorted from PBMCs. The receptor was derived from a human donor in good health. The V call is TRBV5-6, the J call TRBJ2-7; 7 bases map to TRBD1. The CDR3 region is CASSPQGPLYEQYF. The CDR3 DNA follows: TGTGCCAGCAGCCCACAGGGGCCTCTTTACGAGCAGTACTTC. The full variable domain, its missing parts supplied by reference TRBV5-6 and TRBJ2-7, is DAGVTQSPTHLIKTRGQQVTLRCSPKSGHDTVSWYQQALGQGPQFIFQYYEEEERQRGNFPDRFSGHQFPNYSSELNVNALLLGDSALYLCASSPQGPLYEQYFGPGTRLTVT.